Shown below are 30 T cell receptor beta chains from a single sample sequenced in a study of OX40 agonist ivuxolimab in advanced cancers. Libraries were prepared by immunoSEQ multiplex PCR; TCRdb keeps only in-frame clonotypes and omits some of them. The sample records 90,000 to 100,000 clones, about 88% being singletons. This specimen was CD4+ or CD8+ T cells sorted from blood, taken in a trial of the OX40 agonist ivuxolimab. The receptors shown here come from an adult with an advanced solid tumor such as melanoma, head and neck, liver or kidney cancer.

This chain links TRBV5-8 with TRBJ1-1; D not certain. Trimming took 4 bases from V and 1 from J, leaving 11 bases between them. The CDR3 extends over 14 amino acids. Germline CDR1 and CDR2: SGHTS and YDEGEE. The CDR3 here is CASSPNPRNTEAFF. CDR3 nucleotide sequence: TGTGCCAGCAGCCCTAACCCTCGGAACACTGAAGCTTTCTTT.

The chain recombines TRBV5-1 with TRBJ1-2; D remains ambiguous. The CDR3 length is 14 residues. V gave up 4 bases and J gave up 11 bases, with 21 bases separating them. Germline loops: CDR1 SGHRS, CDR2 YFSETQ. This chain's CDR3 is CASSPATSADAYTF. The CDR3 coding sequence is TGCGCCAGCAGCCCCGCTACGTCTGCAGATGCGTACACCTTC.

The chain employs TRBV29-1 and TRBJ1-2; 7 bases are a match to TRBD1. From germline, CDR1 is SQVTM and CDR2 ANQGSEA. With V trimmed by 7 bases and J by 6 bases, 8 bases remained unmatched. This CDR3 is built from 12 residues. CDR3 amino acids: CSASYRGNGYTF. CDR3 in DNA: TGCAGCGCATCATACAGGGGTAATGGCTACACCTTC.

The chain links TRBV5-5 to TRBJ1-2; the match to TRBD1 covers 9 bases. Unmatched junction bases numbered 5, after V lost 3 bases and J lost 5 bases. The CDR3 covers 14 residues. The germline CDR1 and CDR2 sequences are SGHKS and YYEKEE (reference sequence). The CDR3 DNA sequence: TGTGCCAGCAGCTACCGGGACAGGGATTATGGCTACACCTTC. Translation: CASSYRDRDYGYTF.

V is TRBV7-3 and J is TRBJ2-7; D possibly corresponds to TRBD1 (6 bases). Trimming left V 5 bases short and J 1 base short, with 12 bases between. CDR3 length: 14 residues. Germline values: CDR1 SGHTA, CDR2 FQGTGA. CDR3 DNA: TGTGCCAGCAGCCCCGTAGGGGGATCCTACGAGCAGTACTTC. Protein product: CASSPVGGSYEQYF.

The chain uses TRBV7-2 and TRBJ2-3; D is uncertain. The V gene lost 4 bases and the J gene lost 6 bases, with 11 bases spanning the gap. CDR1 and CDR2 from the germline V gene are SGHTA and FQGNSA. This CDR3 region has 13 residues. The CDR3 is CASSYSLGDTQYF. CDR3 bases: TGTGCCAGCAGCTACTCGCTCGGGGATACGCAGTATTTT. The full variable domain, rest sourced from reference TRBV7-2 and TRBJ2-3, is GAGVSQSPSNKVTEKGKDVELRCDPISGHTALYWYRQSLGQGLEFLIYFQGNSAPDKSGLPSDRFSAERTGGSVSTLTIQRTQQEDSAVYLCASSYSLGDTQYFGPGTRLTVL.

The J gene is TRBJ2-3, the V gene TRBV5-4, with 13 bases that match TRBD2. The CDR3 has 16 amino acids. V trimming: 0 bases; J trimming: 3 bases; junction bases outside the gene matches: 1. Germline-derived CDR1 and CDR2 are SGHNT and YYREEE (reference sequence). CDR3 protein: CASSLGTSGSTDTQYF. As DNA, the CDR3 is TGTGCCAGCAGCTTGGGGACTAGCGGGAGTACAGATACGCAGTATTTT.

V is TRBV5-4 and J is TRBJ2-7; 8 bases are a match to TRBD1. V shed 4 bases and J 4 bases; nucleotides not matched to a gene: 10. The CDR3 spans 15 residues. Per the germline V gene, CDR1 is SGHNT and CDR2 is YYREEE (reference sequence). In nucleotides, the CDR3 is TGTGCCAGCAGCACAGATCAGGGGGCGAGATACGAGCAGTACTTC. Its translation is CASSTDQGARYEQYF.

This chain links TRBV2 with TRBJ2-1; D gene ambiguous. V lost 2 bases to trimming and J lost 13 bases, with 15 bases between them. The length of the CDR3 is 13 residues. Germline loops: CDR1 SNHLY, CDR2 FYNNEI. CDR3 sequence reads: CASSELYSVPQFF. CDR3 DNA: TGTGCCAGCAGTGAACTATACAGCGTACCTCAGTTCTTC.

The chain has TRBV7-6 and TRBJ2-1; 11 bases are a match to TRBD2. CDR3 size: 18 residues. V was clipped by 3 bases and J by 0 bases; unmatched bases: 7. The V gene's germline CDR1 is SGHVS and CDR2 FNYEAQ. The CDR3 region has the DNA TGTGCCAGCAGCTTGTCCCTCCTAGCGGGAGGCTCCTACAATGAGCAGTTCTTC. As protein: CASSLSLLAGGSYNEQFF.

The V and J genes are TRBV28 and TRBJ1-5; D possibly corresponds to TRBD1 (5 bases). V lost 7 bases and J lost 0, with 13 bases in between. The CDR3 has 15 residues. In germline, CDR1 is MDHEN, CDR2 SYDVKM. Here the CDR3 reads CASKLTDNSNQPQHF. CDR3 bases: TGTGCCAGCAAGTTGACAGACAATAGCAATCAGCCCCAGCATTTT.

This clone was found once. The chain uses TRBV19 and TRBJ1-5, with 12 bases lining up with TRBD1. The CDR3 totals 15 residues. The V gene's germline CDR1 is LNHDA and CDR2 SQIVND (reference sequence). The trim removed 6 bases at V and 3 bases at J, leaving 3 bases unmatched. The CDR3 coding sequence is TGTGCCAGTAGCGGGACAGGGGGCACCAATCAGCCCCAGCATTTT. Protein: CASSGTGGTNQPQHF.

This chain links TRBV27 with TRBJ1-2; a possible D gene is TRBD1 (5 bases). Trimming left V 2 bases short and J 13 bases short, with 14 bases between. This CDR3 is 12 amino acids long. Germline V gives CDR1 MNHEY, CDR2 SMNVEV (reference sequence). CDR3 sequence: CASSLIGGPVTF. The DNA for the CDR3 is TGTGCCAGCAGTTTAATCGGGGGACCTGTCACCTTC.

The chain is built from TRBV7-2 and TRBJ1-2; 10 positions agree with TRBD1. CDR3 length: 14 residues. The V segment lost 5 bases and the J segment 5 bases; nucleotides outside the gene matches: 5. Germline CDR1 reads SGHTA; CDR2 reads FQGNSA. The chain's CDR3 is CASSPGQGMYGYTF. Written as DNA, the CDR3 is TGTGCCAGCAGCCCGGGACAGGGGATGTATGGCTACACCTTC.

This clone has more than one count but fewer than ten. The chain employs TRBV7-9 and TRBJ2-3; D is possibly TRBD1 (5 bases). The germline V gene encodes CDR1 SEHNR and CDR2 FQNEAQ (reference sequence). The CDR3 is 15 amino acids. Trimming stripped 5 bases from V and 0 bases from J, with 12 bases between. CDR3 in DNA: TGTGCCAGCAGCCCCGACAGATTTAGCACAGATACGCAGTATTTT. Amino acids: CASSPDRFSTDTQYF.

To note about this clone: Given a much more abundant clone one base away, this may be a read error. Other DNA sequences from this sample encode an identical CDR3 as well. The chain employs TRBV5-4 and TRBJ1-3; D gene ambiguous. Trimming took 2 bases from V and 0 from J, leaving 3 bases between them. The CDR3 spans 13 residues. Germline V gene lookup returns CDR1 SGHNT and CDR2 YYREEE (reference sequence). The CDR3 DNA follows: TGTGCCAGCAGCTTTAACTCTGGAAACACCATATATTTT. Encoded protein: CASSFNSGNTIYF.

Regarding this clone: Other nucleotide sequences from this sample produce the same CDR3. The gene calls are TRBV19 and TRBJ2-5; D gene unclear. The CDR3 totals 11 residues. V lost 3 bases to trimming and J lost 4 bases, with 3 bases between them. Germline V gene lookup returns CDR1 LNHDA and CDR2 SQIVND (reference sequence). The CDR3 is CASSMGETQYF. The CDR3 bases are TGTGCCAGTAGTATGGGAGAGACCCAGTACTTC.

The rearrangement uses TRBV5-4 and TRBJ2-7; weak D call: TRBD2 (5 bases). The CDR3 is 12 amino acids. Germline CDR1 is SGHNT and CDR2 is YYREEE (reference sequence). V dropped 4 bases and J dropped 6 bases, with 11 bases sitting between them. The DNA for the CDR3 is TGTGCCAGCAGCCTTGACTACGGCGAGCAGTACGTC. This sequence encodes CASSLDYGEQYV.

This clone has a handful of counts. The gene calls are TRBV6-5 and TRBJ1-2, with 8 bases identical to TRBD1. The CDR3 totals 14 residues. In germline, CDR1 is MNHEY, CDR2 SVGAGI. Trimming removed 6 bases from V and 6 bases from J; junction bases left unmatched: 9. CDR3 sequence (DNA): TGTGCCAGCAGCTCTAGACAGGGGAGGCATGGCTACACCTTC. Amino acids: CASSSRQGRHGYTF.

V gene TRBV5-1 combines with J gene TRBJ2-1; possibly TRBD2 for D (6 bases). V was trimmed by 4 bases and J by 6 bases, leaving 14 bases between them. The CDR3 is 14 residues long. Germline V gene lookup returns CDR1 SGHRS and CDR2 YFSETQ. The CDR3 DNA reads as TGCGCCAGCAGCCGGGGAGGCAGAACCAATGAGCAGTTCTTC. Protein: CASSRGGRTNEQFF.

This chain joins TRBV7-9 and TRBJ1-1; the D gene is possibly TRBD1 (5 bases). Germline values: CDR1 SEHNR, CDR2 FQNEAQ (reference sequence). V dropped 1 base and J dropped 1 base, with 10 bases sitting between them. There are 15 residues in the CDR3. The CDR3 nucleotides read TGTGCCAGCAGCTTAGGGTCGACAGCGAACACTGAAGCTTTCTTT. It yields the protein CASSLGSTANTEAFF.

CDR3 DNA sequence: TGTGCCAGCAGCTTAGCGGAGTTCGGCACTGAAGCTTTCTTT. This encodes CASSLAEFGTEAFF. J is TRBJ1-1 and V is TRBV7-9, with D unresolved. CDR1 is SEHNR, CDR2 FQNEAQ, per germline (reference sequence). Trimming shortened V by 0 bases and J by 4 bases, and 9 bases separated the two germline ends. The CDR3 sequence is 14 residues long.

The chain uses TRBV7-2 and TRBJ2-5, with a tentative D call TRBD2 (5 bases). This CDR3 is built from 15 residues. From germline, CDR1 is SGHTA and CDR2 FQGNSA. Trimming removed 2 bases from V and 5 bases from J, with 15 bases in between. DNA of the CDR3: TGTGCCAGCAGCTTAACCCTACGAACGGGGGAGACCCAGTACTTC. Translation gives CASSLTLRTGETQYF.

CDR3 protein: CASSAAAGTGGFGNTIYF. In nucleotides, the CDR3 is TGTGCCAGCAGCGCGGCCGCCGGGACAGGGGGCTTTGGAAACACCATATATTTT. The gene calls are TRBV9 and TRBJ1-3, with TRBD1 matching over 12 bases. CDR1 and CDR2 (germline): SGDLS, YYNGEE. CDR3 length: 18 residues. After removal of 3 bases from V and 3 bases from J, the junction contained 10 bases not matched to a gene.

This clone occurred a few times. This sequence joins TRBV19 and TRBJ1-2; 9 bases map to TRBD1. The germline CDR1 and CDR2 sequences are LNHDA and SQIVND (reference sequence). V lost 8 bases and J lost 4; bases outside the gene matches: 8. The CDR3 spans 14 residues. CDR3 nucleotide sequence: TGTGCCAGTGGAGATACACAGGGGGCCTATGGCTACACCTTC. Protein sequence: CASGDTQGAYGYTF.

V gene TRBV28 combines with J gene TRBJ1-5; D is unclear. The CDR3 covers 12 residues. V lost 8 bases, J lost 6 bases, and 11 bases lay in between. Germline V gene lookup returns CDR1 MDHEN and CDR2 SYDVKM. For the CDR3, the DNA is TGTGCCAGCCAGAGTGGGTTTCAGCCCCAGCATTTT. It translates to CASQSGFQPQHF.

The chain employs TRBV19 and TRBJ1-1, with a possible D match to TRBD1 (6 bases). Deletions cut 1 base from V and 2 bases from J, with 11 bases between. The germline CDR1 and CDR2 sequences are LNHDA and SQIVND (reference sequence). The CDR3 extends over 15 amino acids. Here the CDR3 reads CASSIAGDGNTEAFF. In DNA, the CDR3 is TGTGCCAGTAGTATAGCAGGGGACGGAAACACTGAAGCTTTCTTT. Filled out from reference TRBV19 and TRBJ1-1, the complete variable domain reads DGGITQSPKYLFRKEGQNVTLSCEQNLNHDAMYWYRQDPGQGLRLIYYSQIVNDFQKGDIAEGYSVSREKKESFPLTVTSAQKNPTAFYLCASSIAGDGNTEAFFGQGTRLTVV.

The chain carries TRBV6-5 and TRBJ2-7; D is possibly TRBD1 (6 bases). Germline values: CDR1 MNHEY, CDR2 SVGAGI. Trimming took off 6 bases at V and 0 bases at J, with 15 bases between the two ends. There are 15 residues in the CDR3. The CDR3 DNA is TGTGCCAGCAGACCCCGGGACATTAGCTCCTACGAGCAGTACGTC. Amino acid sequence: CASRPRDISSYEQYV.

The chain is built from TRBV30 and TRBJ1-4; no reliable D call. The V gene's germline CDR1 is GTSNPN and CDR2 SVGIG (reference sequence). CDR3 length: 14 amino acids. With 4 bases removed from V and 4 bases from J, the gap between germline ends came to 13 bases. The DNA of the CDR3 is TGTGCCTGGAAGGCGGCCCTGCGTAATGAAAAACTGTTTTTT. It translates to CAWKAALRNEKLFF. Variable domain in full (rest from reference TRBV30 and TRBJ1-4): SQTIHQWPATLVQPVGSPLSLECTVEGTSNPNLYWYRQAAGRGLQLLFYSVGIGQISSEVPQNLSASRPQDRQFILSSKKLLLSDSGFYLCAWKAALRNEKLFFGSGTQLSVL.

The chain uses TRBV4-2 and TRBJ1-6; D is unclear. The CDR3 totals 14 residues. CDR1 is LGHNA, CDR2 YNFKEQ, per germline. Trimming left V 0 bases short and J 7 bases short, with 7 bases between. The DNA of the CDR3 is TGTGCCAGCAGCCAAGATACGGAGAATTCACCCCTCCACTTT. It encodes CASSQDTENSPLHF.